This T cell receptor (beta chain) is drawn from a study of shared clonotypes between healthy human individuals. The overall study: Plates per donor: three CD4 naive, three CD4 memory, two CD8 naive, one CD8 memory.

Naive CD8 cells, CD45RO-negative and positively selected for CCR7, excluded terminally differentiated effector memory CD45RA+ cells. Profiling relied on immunoSEQ multiplex PCR, and the TCRdb table lists in-frame clones only, not all of them. Of more than 2 million clones listed, about 94% are singletons. The CDR3 loop spans 20 amino acids. CDR1 is LGHNA and CDR2 is YSLEER in the germline V gene. V dropped 3 bases and J dropped 4; count of bases not matched to a gene: 22. Sample: naive CD8+ T cells sorted from blood. V and J are TRBV4-3 and TRBJ2-7; 9 nucleotides match TRBD2. The receptor was derived from a man younger than 30 in good health. This CDR3 reads CASSHLPPGLAPEGQYEQYF. The CDR3 DNA reads as TGCGCCAGCAGCCACCTCCCACCGGGACTAGCTCCTGAGGGGCAATACGAGCAGTACTTC.